This entry describes one T cell receptor (beta chain). The target antigen is unknown. This sample includes further DNA sequences coding for the same CDR3. This entry comes from a study of cytomegalovirus exposure and HLA in healthy donors. Study results and caveats: Rarity held for most TCR sequences, but there were some public TCRs that occurred in many donors. In the 120 or so validation repertoires, about 94% of cluster scores exceeded 0, per a later analysis. Overall, approximately 150 TCR beta chains were annotated as cytomegalovirus-associated.

Only in-frame clones appear in the TCRdb table, and some are missing; sequencing was by immunoSEQ multiplex PCR. The sample has roughly 180,000 clones; roughly 86% are singletons. The CDR3 extends over 11 amino acids. Deletions cut 2 bases from V and 6 bases from J, with 3 bases between. Germline CDR1 is SGHRS and CDR2 is YFSETQ. The donors were members of the approximately 110-subject validation cohort (separate from the approximately 670-subject first cohort). The TCR originated in a man in his thirties or forties in good health and CMV-seropositive. J is TRBJ2-1 and V is TRBV5-1; D uncertain. The sample taken for sequencing was PBMCs. The CDR3: CASSFGNEQFF. As DNA, the CDR3 is TGCGCCAGCAGCTTCGGCAATGAGCAGTTCTTC.